The T cell receptor beta chain described here comes from a study of T cell repertoires in ileal Crohn's disease. Study background: 35% were active smokers at surgery; median disease duration was approximately 7.3 years.

Study-level results: Clonality above 26.8% at surgery always came with endoscopic recurrence.

Germline values: CDR1 MNHNY, CDR2 SVGAGI (reference sequence). Trimming cost V 5 bases and J 8 bases, with 15 bases left between them. The CDR3 is 13 residues long. Patients were adults with ileal or ileocolonic Crohn's disease needing resection. Points on this clone: The target antigen is unknown.

Clones were sequenced by immunoSEQ multiplex PCR, and TCRdb holds only the in-frame ones, with some missing. The sample contains over 15,000 clones, roughly 80% of which appear only once. The chain combines TRBV6-6 with TRBJ1-2; D is unclear. The specimen was ileal tissue. This clonotype was obtained from an adult with Crohn's disease. The CDR3 DNA reads as TGTGCCAGCAGTCGCGACCGGGCGGGGGGCTACACCTTC. This codes for CASSRDRAGGYTF.